The 5 T cell receptor beta chains below were found in one sample sequenced in a study of vaccination and CD4 T cells after COVID-19. Their antigen targets remain unknown. Treatment reported: roughly ten-day PBMC culture with coronavirus spike peptide pools or control peptides (ViraFEST assay). The Oncomine TCR Beta short-read assay sequenced DNA from cultured CD4+ T cells. TCRdb itself ran the PCR reads through MiXCR, one entry per CDR3 protein. Of 10,000 to 15,000 distinct CDR3 sequences in the sample, 55% to 65% are singletons; the top ten hold about an eighth. Sequencing used CD4+ T cells from blood, cultured in vitro. The receptors shown here come from a human donor who had recovered from COVID-19.

The chain joins TRBV28 to TRBJ2-7; D is unclear. Trimming pared 7 bases from V and 4 bases from J, leaving 17 bases between. The CDR3 loop spans 14 amino acids. The germline V gene has CDR1 MDHEN and CDR2 SYDVKM. The CDR3 DNA reads TGTGCCAGCAAATGGGCCGCGCCCGGGTACGAGCAGTACTTC. Translating gives CASKWAAPGYEQYF.

CDR3 protein: CASSSWEGQPQHF. CDR3 sequence (DNA): TGTGCCAGCAGCTCCTGGGAGGGCCAGCCCCAGCATTTT. V usage is TRBV5-8 and J usage is TRBJ1-5, with D uncertain. The V gene's germline CDR1 is SGHTS and CDR2 YDEGEE. Trimming left V 3 bases short and J 7 bases short, with 11 bases between. The CDR3 has 13 amino acids.

J is TRBJ1-5 and V is TRBV28, with 8 bases matching TRBD1. Germline CDR1 MDHEN, CDR2 SYDVKM. Unmatched junction bases numbered 9, after V lost 6 bases and J lost 5 bases. This CDR3 is 15 amino acids long. The CDR3 DNA reads as TGTGCCAGCAGCCGAGGACAGGGTTTCGATCAGCCCCAGCATTTT. As protein: CASSRGQGFDQPQHF.

In its sample, this clonotype was seen a few times. The chain joins TRBV10-3 to TRBJ2-1, with 8 nucleotides matching TRBD2. This CDR3 has 14 residues. With 6 bases clipped from V and 2 bases from J, the junction kept 3 bases outside the gene matches. Germline V gene data show CDR1 as ENHRY and CDR2 as SYGVKD. CDR3 protein: CAISPGGAYNEQFF. In DNA, the CDR3 is TGTGCCATCAGCCCCGGGGGGGCCTACAATGAGCAGTTCTTC.

J is TRBJ1-1 and V is TRBV4-3; D unresolved. CDR1 and CDR2 from the germline V gene are LGHNA and YSLEER. The CDR3 extends over 18 amino acids. V was clipped by 3 bases and J by 1 base, with 21 bases between them. The CDR3 DNA reads as TGCGCCAGCAGCCAGGTATGGTCTCACCTCGACGCGAACACTGAAGCTTTCTTT. It codes for CASSQVWSHLDANTEAFF.